This T cell receptor (beta chain) was sequenced in a study of cytotoxic CD8 clonotypes in ibrutinib-treated CLL. Study context: The patient breakdown showed under 12 relapsed/refractory and more than 14 treatment-naive cases, with about 18 IGHV unmutated. Overall study findings and caveats: Clonality correlated strongly with circulating CD8+ T cells and exceeded age-matched healthy donors at baseline.

This clone was seen a handful of times. Antigen specificity is unknown. This CDR3 is built from 14 residues. Germline CDR1 and CDR2: MNHNS and SASEGT. The trim removed 4 bases at V and 9 bases at J, leaving 5 bases unmatched. This table comes from immunoSEQ multiplex PCR, and its TCRdb copy is limited to in-frame clones, with some not included. The profile shows about 25,000 clones, roughly 71% of them singletons. This sequence originates from a human donor with chronic lymphocytic leukemia. The sample was PBMCs, taken after 12 months of ibrutinib treatment. V usage is TRBV6-1 and J usage is TRBJ2-1; 11 bases agree with TRBD2. This chain's CDR3 is CASSVAGGLGEQFF. The CDR3 DNA reads TGTGCCAGCAGTGTAGCGGGGGGGCTCGGTGAGCAGTTCTTC.